This TCR beta chain was recorded in a study of shared clonotypes between healthy human individuals. Germline-derived CDR1 and CDR2 are SGHRS and YFSETQ. The CDR3 totals 14 residues. Comments on this clone: The junction and the germline gene differ at one end; a read error may be behind it.

Assay: immunoSEQ multiplex PCR; the TCRdb copy retains only in-frame clones and omits some. The sample holds roughly 2,500,000 clones; 90% to 95% are singletons and the top ten take about 0.38%. This receptor was identified in a man between 18 and 35 years old in good health. Some clones in this sample may be carry-over from other donors' samples. The J gene is TRBJ2-1, the V gene TRBV5-1, with 8 positions matching TRBD2. The sample comprised naive CD4+ T cells from PBMCs. The sample's subset: CD45RA+ positively selected. CDR3 loop: CASSLPSGRNPGVF. In DNA form, the CDR3 reads TGCGCCAGCAGCTTGCCCAGCGGGAGAAACCCCGGGGTCTTC.